The subject of this entry is one T cell receptor (beta chain). The antigen is unknown. These data originate in a study of T cells in Graves' hyperthyroidism and ophthalmopathy. General study findings and limits: Blood samples included most of the expanded thyroid clonotypes exceeding 0.001. The model made its ophthalmopathy prediction, and onset followed a median approximately six months later.

Amplification targeted TCR beta CDR3 regions from RNA transcripts. With the HTBI primer set, the TCR CDR3 went through a first round of RT-PCR. From the multiplex PCR reads, TCRdb called clonotypes with MiXCR, one entry per CDR3 protein. The sample contains roughly 510,000 distinct CDR3 sequences, around 43% of which appear only once. The V gene's germline CDR1 is SNHLY and CDR2 FYNNEI. There are 15 residues in the CDR3. V is TRBV2 and J is TRBJ2-1; 11 bases align to TRBD1. TRBJ2-7 explains the end of the DNA better; the J call may be wrong. This TCR came from an adult woman with Graves' disease, either hyperthyroidism or ophthalmopathy (not recorded which). The specimen sequenced was peripheral blood or thyroid tissue (not recorded which). The CDR3 DNA reads TGTGCCAGCAGTGTCCGGACAGGGGGCTACAATGAGCAGTACTTC. This translates into CASSVRTGGYNEQYF.